The TCR beta chain described here comes from a study of T cell changes during pregnancy in multiple sclerosis. The CDR3 runs 13 residues. Germline CDR1 and CDR2: SGHNT and YYREEE (reference sequence). This clone has more than one count but fewer than ten. The junction does not match germline at one end; this may be a read error. Sequencing was performed with immunoSEQ multiplex PCR; in TCRdb, only in-frame clones are kept and a portion is missing. Seen here are some 60,000 clones, 93% observed once, and the top ten hold approximately 2%. The sequence came from a female donor with multiple sclerosis, enrolled in a pregnancy study. This chain connects TRBV5-4 to TRBJ1-1; D is uncertain. The source was peripheral blood, collected after pregnancy. The CDR3: CASSLQIHTEAFF. As DNA, the CDR3 is TGTGCCAGCAGCCTACAGATACACACCGAAGCTTTCTTT. Together with reference TRBV5-4 and TRBJ1-1, the CDR3 gives the full variable domain: ETGVTQSPTHLIKTRGQQVTLRCSSQSGHNTVSWYQQALGQGPQFIFQYYREEENGRGNFPPRFSGLQFPNYSSELNVNALELDDSALYLCASSLQIHTEAFFGQGTRLTVV.